What follows are 4 T cell receptor beta chains derived from one specimen sequenced in a study of blood T cell repertoires in COVID-19. Profiled with immunoSEQ multiplex PCR; TCRdb holds only in-frame clones, not every one. Of just over 250,000 clones listed, around 84% are singletons. Sequencing used PBMCs or T cells enriched from blood (not recorded which). These receptor sequences come from a man under 40 with acute COVID-19.

The chain links TRBV18 to TRBJ1-6, with D uncertain. This CDR3 is built from 16 residues. Per germline, CDR1 KGHSH and CDR2 LQKENI. V lost 2 bases to trimming and J lost 5 bases, with 13 bases between them. CDR3 loop: CASSPLIRGNNSPLHF. The DNA of the CDR3 is TGTGCCAGCTCACCATTAATACGGGGAAATAATTCACCCCTCCACTTT.

This clone was picked up one time. The rearrangement links TRBV7-7 to TRBJ2-1; 9 nucleotides line up with TRBD2. The germline CDR1 and CDR2 sequences are SSHAT and FNYEAQ (reference sequence). This CDR3 has 15 amino acids. J gave up 3 bases and V 4 bases, and 4 bases lay outside the gene matches. CDR3 nucleotides: TGTGCCAGCAGCTCGAGACTAGCGGTCTACAATGAGCAGTTCTTC. Its protein product is CASSSRLAVYNEQFF. Full variable domain (rest looked up from reference TRBV7-7 and TRBJ2-1): GAGVSQSPRYKVTKRGQDVTLRCDPISSHATLYWYQQALGQGPEFLTYFNYEAQPDKSGLPSDRFSAERPEGSISTLTIQRTEQRDSAMYRCASSSRLAVYNEQFFGPGTRLTVL.

This chain connects TRBV6-5 to TRBJ1-2; D gene uncertain. CDR1 is MNHEY and CDR2 is SVGAGI in the germline V gene. Trimming shortened V by 6 bases and J by 3 bases, and 11 bases separated the two germline ends. This CDR3 is built from 13 residues. The CDR3 protein is CASRLSGDYGYTF. The CDR3, as DNA: TGTGCCAGCAGGCTTAGCGGGGACTATGGCTACACCTTC.

The chain employs TRBV24-1 and TRBJ1-5; 8 nucleotides line up with TRBD1. V was clipped by 9 bases and J by 7 bases; unmatched bases: 4. There are 12 residues in the CDR3. Germline V CDR1 and CDR2: KGHDR, SFDVKD. The DNA for the CDR3 is TGTGCCACCGGACAGGGCGACCAGCCCCAGCATTTT. This sequence encodes CATGQGDQPQHF.